A selection of T cell receptor beta chains follows, all from one sample in a study of T cells expressing NK-cell markers. TCRdb reanalyzed the 5' RACE reads and collapses them to one entry per CDR3 protein, without DNA. The sample's table shows roughly 390,000 distinct CDR3 sequences. Source material: blood T cells: a sorted CD56 or NKG2C T cell subset, CD4+ or CD8+ T cells, or bulk PBMC T cells (not recorded which). The receptors stem from a woman between 45 and 65 years old in good health. The CDR3 runs from the conserved cysteine through the conserved F or W.

v_gene	j_gene	CDR3aa
TRBV9	TRBJ2-5	CASSVGTGPRQETQYF
TRBV2	TRBJ2-1	CASSGGTSGRWNEQFF
TRBV6-2/TRBV6-3	TRBJ2-5	CASSYLAESKETQYF
TRBV7-3	TRBJ2-1	CARRTEVPYNEQFF
TRBV6-5	TRBJ2-3	CASRVGAIGTDTQYF
TRBV12-3/TRBV12-4	TRBJ1-5	CASSLTGLVQPQHF
TRBV7-8	TRBJ2-3	CASSLASRIRGLAQTDTQYF
TRBV30	TRBJ1-2	CALRRTANYGYTF
TRBV7-9	TRBJ1-1	CASSLQAYEAFF
TRBV5-1	TRBJ2-5	CASSLDPSGTTQYF
TRBV20-1	TRBJ2-2	CSARAGGSGTGELFF
TRBV5-6	TRBJ1-2	CASSLEGAAPYGYTF
TRBV12-3/TRBV12-4	TRBJ1-2	CASSPRGQGYTF
TRBV4-2	TRBJ2-1	CASSRGRRSYNEQFF
TRBV7-9	TRBJ1-5	CASSLAESSNQPQHF
TRBV7-9	TRBJ1-1	CASRTGYTEAFF
TRBV12-5	TRBJ2-1	CASAADGYNEQFF
TRBV4-1	TRBJ2-3	CASSPSFGADTQYF
TRBV29-1	TRBJ2-5	CSVAGQGWDQETQYF
TRBV20-1	TRBJ1-1	CSALLPEQSRLFAFF
TRBV12-3/TRBV12-4	TRBJ2-1	CASSPRASGGDEQFF
TRBV4-1	TRBJ2-7	CASSQESLSYEQYF
TRBV7-2	TRBJ2-1	CASSFQKAGGPPYEQFF
TRBV20-1	TRBJ2-4	CSARVVVGQAAKNIQYF
TRBV3-1	TRBJ1-6	CASSKKAGQGAISPLHF
TRBV20-1	TRBJ2-3	CSSRDRGTQYF
TRBV20-1	TRBJ2-5	CSAGGILGAQETQYF
TRBV5-1	TRBJ2-5	CASSSTGRGGEQTQYF
TRBV4-1	TRBJ2-3	CASSQESASGSADTQYF
TRBV6-6	TRBJ2-6	CASVRGSGANVLTF
TRBV29-1	TRBJ2-2	CSALVTGELFF
TRBV5-6	TRBJ1-1	CASRPQERVNTEAFF
TRBV6-6	TRBJ2-1	CASSYKREYEQFF
TRBV12-3/TRBV12-4	TRBJ2-5	CASSVSGRALGETQYF
TRBV11-2	TRBJ1-2	CASSPFRGGYTF
TRBV7-2	TRBJ1-5	CASSPGQNSNQPQHF
TRBV5-1	TRBJ2-1	CASSLDGTGAGNEQFF
TRBV15	TRBJ1-1	CATSRTSAGGNTEAFF
TRBV7-8	TRBJ1-1	CASTGLQGNTEAFF
TRBV7-8	TRBJ2-3	CASSYRRWGSTDTQYF
TRBV23-1	TRBJ1-6	CASSQARDSHSPLHF
TRBV24-1	TRBJ2-5	CATSRTGLAQYF
TRBV20-1	TRBJ2-5	CSASSLAGDRETQYF
TRBV9	TRBJ2-7	CASSASGRAYEQYF
TRBV12-3/TRBV12-4	TRBJ1-1	CASSLRGHDEAFF
TRBV2	TRBJ1-1	CASSYDTNTEAFF
TRBV27	TRBJ2-5	CASSLSGTRGETQYF
TRBV19	TRBJ2-3	CASSILGTDTQYF
TRBV5-1	TRBJ2-1	CASSLMRAGEQFF
TRBV7-9	TRBJ2-4	CASSFGGQNIQYF
TRBV12-3/TRBV12-4	TRBJ2-7	CASSLKGGFSEQYF
TRBV7-9	TRBJ1-1	CASSPSGTVMNTEAFF
TRBV20-1	TRBJ2-5	CSAPTPGDETQYF
TRBV6-5	TRBJ2-5	CASREAGVQETQYF
TRBV3-1	TRBJ1-2	CASSQLATGYTF